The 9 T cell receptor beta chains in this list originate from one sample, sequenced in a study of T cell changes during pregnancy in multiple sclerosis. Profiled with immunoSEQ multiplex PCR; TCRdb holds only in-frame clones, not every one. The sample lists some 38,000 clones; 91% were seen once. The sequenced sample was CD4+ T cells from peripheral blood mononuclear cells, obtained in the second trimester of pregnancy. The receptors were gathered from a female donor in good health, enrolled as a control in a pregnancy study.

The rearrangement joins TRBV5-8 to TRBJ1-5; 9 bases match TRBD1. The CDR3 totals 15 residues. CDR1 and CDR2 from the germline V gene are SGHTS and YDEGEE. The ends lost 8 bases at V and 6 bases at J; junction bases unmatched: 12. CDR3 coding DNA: TGTGCCAGTTCACCCGGACAGGGGTTAGGTCAGCCCCAGCATTTT. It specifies CASSPGQGLGQPQHF.

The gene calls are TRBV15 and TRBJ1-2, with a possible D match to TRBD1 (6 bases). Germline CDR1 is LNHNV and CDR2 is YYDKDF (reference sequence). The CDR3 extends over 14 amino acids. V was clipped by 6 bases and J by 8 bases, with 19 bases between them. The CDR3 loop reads CATRVPGVEEGYTF. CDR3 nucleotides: TGTGCCACCAGGGTCCCAGGGGTAGAAGAAGGCTACACCTTC.

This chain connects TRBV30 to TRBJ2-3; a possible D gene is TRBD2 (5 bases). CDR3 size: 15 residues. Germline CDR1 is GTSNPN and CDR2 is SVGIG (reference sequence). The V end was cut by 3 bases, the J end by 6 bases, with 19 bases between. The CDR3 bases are TGTGCCTGGAGCCATTTCGGCCTGCCGGGGGATACGCAGTATTTT. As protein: CAWSHFGLPGDTQYF.

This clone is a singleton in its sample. The CDR3 DNA is TGTGCCAGCAGTTACTTGGGACTGAACTACGAGCAGTACTTC. Its translation is CASSYLGLNYEQYF. V is TRBV6-6 and J is TRBJ2-7; a weak D match, TRBD2 (6 bases). The V gene's germline CDR1 is MNHNY and CDR2 SVGAGI (reference sequence). The CDR3 contains 14 residues. The V and J ends lost 1 base and 3 bases respectively, with 10 bases between them.

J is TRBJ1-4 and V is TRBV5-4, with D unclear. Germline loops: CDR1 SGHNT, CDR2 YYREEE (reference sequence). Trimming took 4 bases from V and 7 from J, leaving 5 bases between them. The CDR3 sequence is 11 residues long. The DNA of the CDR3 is TGTGCCAGCAGCGTCGGTGAAAAACTGTTTTTT. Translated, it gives CASSVGEKLFF.

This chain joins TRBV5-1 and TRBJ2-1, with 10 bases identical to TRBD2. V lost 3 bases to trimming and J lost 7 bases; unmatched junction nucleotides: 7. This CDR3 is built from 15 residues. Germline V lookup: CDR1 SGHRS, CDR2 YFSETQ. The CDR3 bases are TGCGCCAGCAGCTCCAGCGGGGGGGCTTGGAATGAGCAGTTCTTC. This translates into CASSSSGGAWNEQFF.

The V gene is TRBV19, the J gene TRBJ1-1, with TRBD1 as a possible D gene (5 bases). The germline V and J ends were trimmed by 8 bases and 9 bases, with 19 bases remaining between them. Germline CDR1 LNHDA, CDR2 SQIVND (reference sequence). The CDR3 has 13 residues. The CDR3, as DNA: TGTGCCAGTTCCCTTCTGGGGGGGTTACAAGCTTTCTTT. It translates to CASSLLGGLQAFF.

The CDR3 reads CASSTKQGYEQYF. CDR3 coding DNA: TGTGCCAGCAGTACCAAACAGGGCTACGAGCAGTACTTC. The J gene is TRBJ2-7, the V gene TRBV6-1, with D perhaps TRBD1 (6 bases). From germline, CDR1 is MNHNS and CDR2 SASEGT. V was pared by 5 bases and J by 3 bases, with 11 bases between. The CDR3 sequence is 13 residues long.

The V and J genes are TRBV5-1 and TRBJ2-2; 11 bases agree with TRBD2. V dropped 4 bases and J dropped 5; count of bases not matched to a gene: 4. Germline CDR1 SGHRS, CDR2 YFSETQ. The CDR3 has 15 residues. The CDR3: CASSPWTSGTGELFF. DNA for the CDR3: TGCGCCAGCAGCCCCTGGACTAGCGGGACCGGGGAGCTGTTTTTT.